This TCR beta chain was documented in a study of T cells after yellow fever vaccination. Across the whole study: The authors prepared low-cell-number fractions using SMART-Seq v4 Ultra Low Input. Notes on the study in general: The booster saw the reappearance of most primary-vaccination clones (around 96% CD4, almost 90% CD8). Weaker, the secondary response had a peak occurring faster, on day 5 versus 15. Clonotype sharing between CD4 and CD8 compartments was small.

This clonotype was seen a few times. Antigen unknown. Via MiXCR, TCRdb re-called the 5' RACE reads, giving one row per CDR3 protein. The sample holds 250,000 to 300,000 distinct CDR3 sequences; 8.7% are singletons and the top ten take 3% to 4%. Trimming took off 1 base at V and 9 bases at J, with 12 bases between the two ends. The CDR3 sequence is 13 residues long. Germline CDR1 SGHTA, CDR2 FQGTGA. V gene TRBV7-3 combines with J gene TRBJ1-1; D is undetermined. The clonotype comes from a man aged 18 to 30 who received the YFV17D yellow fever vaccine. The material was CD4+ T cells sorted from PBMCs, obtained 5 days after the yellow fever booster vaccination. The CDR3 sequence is CASSLNSGGKAFF. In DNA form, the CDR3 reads TGTGCCAGCAGCTTAAACTCAGGAGGGAAAGCTTTCTTT.